This note documents a single T cell receptor (beta chain) sequence. Only one count was recorded for this clone. The target of this receptor is not known. Within one base of it there is no much larger clone, and no base qualities were kept. This sample is drawn from a study of blood T cell repertoires in COVID-19 (dated by TCRdb to about 2020). Background for the entire study: Samples covering the acute and convalescent phases of COVID-19 were provided by collaborators in the United States, Italy and Spain. The repertoires were released in a freely available public database intended as a resource for research on the immune response to SARS-CoV-2. Subjects who had been exposed to COVID-19, were actively infected with it, or had recovered from it provided the deeply sampled blood TCRbeta repertoires that made up the dataset. The samples were drawn from the first 160 participants of the ongoing ImmuneRACE study and from 950 to 1,500 subjects provided by 6 global collaborators. The material from the prospective study consisted of cDNA or gDNA derived from T cells, B-cell-depleted T cells, or PBMCs. Nearly every sample came with metadata listing a de-identified subject ID, COVID-19 status, age in years and sex. HLA class I and class II types, where available, came from metadata supplied by the sample provider rather than from assay-based typing.

Results the study describes overall, beyond this receptor: The quantity of clinical and demographic metadata differed by source and by participant and was supplied without curation.

The immunoSEQ Assay, a bias-controlled multiplex PCR, was used to amplify TCRbeta CDR3 regions from genomic DNA. The paper's data handling went like this. Nucleated cell counts per sample were estimated from amplification of reference gene primers within the assay. To quantify the absolute abundance of each unique TCRbeta CDR3 rearrangement, sequence reads were collapsed and filtered. For each sample, productive Simpson clonality was calculated as the square root of Simpson's diversity index across productive rearrangements. Not all clones reach the TCRdb copy of this immuneACCESS table, which keeps in-frame sequences only. Checked studies attribute under half of the gap to unresolved V genes and leave the rest unexplained. V and J calls and clone size come straight from that table; D and trimming were deduced from the DNA. Present in this sample are 280,000 or so clones, under 90% of which were seen just once. The ten largest clones take up 8.5% to 9.5% of the sample.

Samples from volunteer blood donors who had recovered from COVID-19 were contributed by a second Seattle source. Each collaborating institution followed its own protocols to collect whole blood in K2EDTA tubes. For TCRbeta analysis, collaborators shipped samples in one of three forms: frozen whole blood, isolated PBMCs, or DNA extracted from either of those sample types. Sequenced sample: peripheral blood. This clonotype originated in a woman between 45 and 65 years old who had recovered from COVID-19.

The nucleotides are TGCAGTGCTAGTTTCCCAGGGGGCTATGGCTACACCTTC. Its coded protein is CSASFPGGYGYTF. The chain is made from TRBV20-1 and TRBJ1-2; 7 of the junction bases match TRBD1. The CDR3 runs 13 residues from the cysteine to the phenylalanine. The CDR3 DNA has 39 bases and is translated from base 1. CDR1 and CDR2, per the germline V gene (reference sequence), are DFQATT and SNEGSKA. V is pruned by 3 bases and J by 4 bases, leaving 5 bases of the junction without a gene match.